This T cell receptor (beta chain) comes out of a study of T cells in Graves' hyperthyroidism and ophthalmopathy (dated by TCRdb to between 2017 and 2020). In terms of the full investigation: Peripheral blood was sampled at the time of initial diagnosis, prior to any treatment. The approximately 97 discovery patients were randomly divided into training and test sets at a 7:3 ratio. After sampling, hyperthyroidism patients received methimazole starting at 30 mg daily, and ophthalmopathy patients received high-dose intravenous methylprednisolone. Prospective prediction of ophthalmopathy was tested in an independent validation cohort consisting of fewer than 20 hyperthyroidism patients and some 16 patients who later progressed to ophthalmopathy. According to the paper, TCR Vbeta CDR3 sequencing was carried out on over 130 peripheral blood samples, which came from more than 40 ophthalmopathy, about 75 hyperthyroidism and approximately 17 progressor patients. Thyroid tissue and blood T-cell repertoires from six Graves' hyperthyroidism patients were also compared in the study. To identify distinguishing TCR V-J signatures, a discovery cohort of around 98 patients was used, comprising 43 with Graves' ophthalmopathy and around 60 with stable Graves' hyperthyroidism. Overall study outcomes, separate from this receptor: In validation, progression to ophthalmopathy was predicted by the model with more than 65% sensitivity and about 72% specificity, a median of 6.5 months before onset. Most expanded thyroid clonotypes (frequency above 0.001) were also found in blood, which suggests that blood repertoires may mirror thyroid immune responses. A model built on a 13 V-J signature distinguished ophthalmopathy from stable hyperthyroidism, reaching about 89% sensitivity and approximately 81% specificity in cross-validation and 80%/75% in testing. No statistical method was used to set the sample size in advance, and investigators knew the group allocation.

Its CDR3 holds 12 amino acids, cysteine through phenylalanine. Only the CDR3 portion is preserved as DNA: 36 bases, with reading frame beginning at the first base. CDR1 DFQATT and CDR2 SNEGSKA are derived from the germline V gene (reference sequence). This clonotype has a count of ten or more. This receptor's antigen is unknown. The sample holds no much larger clone one base away, and base qualities are not on file. Graves' hyperthyroidism was defined as stable when no progression to ophthalmopathy occurred over 18 months of follow-up. Hyperthyroidism patients were newly diagnosed, had a disease duration of under 2 months, and were aged 18 to 65 years. Exclusion was applied to patients with uncontrolled infections, other autoimmune diseases, pregnancy or lactation. Diagnoses relied on clinical symptoms, serum thyroxine and TRAb, thyroid ultrasound and orbital computed tomography. PBMCs were separated from around 9.1 ml of fresh peripheral blood using Ficoll-Paque density gradient centrifugation. Total RNA was extracted using Trizol reagent, and RNA quality was assessed on an Agilent 2100 Bioanalyzer.

The TCR beta CDR3 regions were amplified from RNA transcripts. A first-round RT-PCR of the TCR CDR3 used the HTBI primer set with the Qiagen OneStep RT-PCR kit. A second multiplex PCR round built the libraries, followed by size selection and purification. Sequencing of the libraries was done on an Illumina HiSeq2000 using paired-end 100 bp reads. The source study handled its data this way. SOAPnuke was used to process the raw data, with reads discarded if the reads contained adapters or uncalled bases, had a mean Phred below 15, or lacked an exact constant-primer or identifier match. High-quality paired reads were merged with COPE v1.2.5, and unique nucleotide sequences were defined as clonotypes. Clonotypes were aligned to IMGT TRBV, TRBD and TRBJ reference segments using MiTCR v1.1. The analysis included only V-J combinations with a frequency above 0.0001, which together covered more than 98% of the repertoires. The TCS score was defined as F50 (clonal expansion) divided by E x V (chaos), with BLOSUM62-based TCRdist calculated between CDR3 peptides within each V-J. Welch's t-statistics and random forest reduced roughly 530 V-J features to 13, which were used in a naive Bayes classifier (R e1071). Using fastp at Q25 and MiXCR, TCRdb reprocessed the public reads and kept productive beta chains. Entries that share a CDR3 protein sequence are merged under the most common genes and DNA. The V and J calls shown here were made by TCRdb, not taken from the authors' results. The sample records some 400,000 distinct CDR3 sequences, 19% of which are singletons. Together, the top ten hold about 4% of the sample.

The receptor comes from a woman younger than 30 with Graves' hyperthyroidism. The chain is encoded by TRBV20-1 joined to TRBJ1-1, with TRBD1 identical over 8 junction bases. Sequenced material: blood. Read as DNA, the sequence is TGCAGGCAAGACAGGGGCCCCACTGAAGCTTTCTTT. It encodes CRQDRGPTEAFF.